This T cell receptor (beta chain) was recorded in a study of T-cell reconstitution after alpha-beta-depleted transplantation in children. CDR3 length equals 14 residues. Germline-derived CDR1 and CDR2 are DFQATT and SNEGSKA (reference sequence). Trimming left V 4 bases short and J 1 base short, with 12 bases between. Researchers prepared the TCRbeta library using unique molecular identifiers, the study reports. TCRdb analysed the PCR reads with MiXCR anew, one entry per CDR3 protein. This sample has 250,000 to 300,000 distinct CDR3 sequences, with approximately 10% found just once. This clonotype has at least ten counts.

The source material was peripheral blood, sampled 180 days after TCRalphabeta/CD19-depleted stem cell transplant. V gene TRBV20-1 combines with J gene TRBJ2-3, with D possibly being TRBD1 (6 bases). The clonotype was recovered from a male patient aged 2 to 9 who had a stem cell transplant for chronic granulomatous disease, so the T cells may come from the graft donor. DNA of the CDR3: TGCAGTGCTATTTGGGACACCCGCACAGATACGCAGTATTTT. It translates to CSAIWDTRTDTQYF.